The 11 T cell receptor beta chains presented below share a single source sample, sequenced in a study of blood T cell repertoires in COVID-19. Produced via immunoSEQ multiplex PCR; TCRdb's table is partial and in-frame only. The sample shows about 190,000 clones, more than 70% of them seen only once. The specimen sequenced was peripheral blood. The source of these receptors is a woman at least 80 years old with active or convalescent COVID-19.

This rearrangement joins TRBV2 to TRBJ2-5, with TRBD1 matching 7 bases. In germline, CDR1 is SNHLY, CDR2 FYNNEI. The CDR3 runs to 15 residues. V lost 6 bases and J lost 5; bases outside the gene matches: 12. The CDR3 loop is CASSALQGTYETQYF. The CDR3 region has the DNA TGTGCCAGCAGCGCATTACAGGGGACGTATGAGACCCAGTACTTC.

This chain uses TRBV9 with TRBJ2-1, with D possibly being TRBD1 (6 bases). The CDR3 spans 14 residues. Germline CDR1 is SGDLS and CDR2 is YYNGEE. The V and J ends lost 3 bases and 3 bases respectively, with 10 bases between them. The CDR3 protein is CASSAKTGYNEQFF. DNA of the CDR3: TGTGCCAGCAGCGCTAAGACAGGCTACAATGAGCAGTTCTTC.

This clone showed up just once. This chain joins TRBV6-6 and TRBJ2-1; D might be TRBD2 (6 bases). The CDR3 is made up of 14 amino acids. Germline V CDR1 and CDR2: MNHNY, SVGAGI (reference sequence). V lost 6 bases and J 9 bases, leaving 18 bases between the germline ends. The CDR3 sequence: CASSPGAGFGEQFF. The CDR3 DNA reads TGTGCCAGCAGCCCGGGAGCAGGGTTCGGTGAGCAGTTCTTC.

This sequence joins TRBV7-2 and TRBJ2-7; D is unresolved. V shed 1 base and J shed 2 bases, with 18 bases lying between them. Germline lookup yields CDR1 SGHTA and CDR2 FQGNSA. The CDR3 has 17 amino acids. CDR3 loop: CASSLGRTTQPAYEQYF. CDR3 nucleotides: TGTGCCAGCAGCTTAGGTCGAACAACGCAACCCGCCTACGAGCAGTACTTC. The full variable domain, in which reference TRBV7-2 and TRBJ2-7 provide the parts outside the CDR3, is GAGVSQSPSNKVTEKGKDVELRCDPISGHTALYWYRQSLGQGLEFLIYFQGNSAPDKSGLPSDRFSAERTGGSVSTLTIQRTQQEDSAVYLCASSLGRTTQPAYEQYFGPGTRLTVT.

In this sample, this clone turned up once. This chain links TRBV6-5 with TRBJ1-4, with a possible D match to TRBD1 (6 bases). CDR3 length: 15 amino acids. Trimming removed 0 bases from V and 6 bases from J, with 11 bases in between. Germline CDR1 MNHEY, CDR2 SVGAGI. CDR3 residues: CASSYSGTSDEKLFF. The CDR3 DNA sequence: TGTGCCAGCAGTTACTCCGGGACATCGGATGAAAAACTGTTTTTT.

The chain links TRBV2 to TRBJ2-2; 7 nucleotides agree with TRBD2. J was trimmed by 2 bases and V by 8 bases; bases with no gene match: 5. The CDR3 runs to 14 residues. The germline gives CDR1 SNHLY, CDR2 FYNNEI. The CDR3 DNA follows: TGTGCCAGCCGGGGCGGGGGTAACACCGGGGAGCTGTTTTTT. It codes for CASRGGGNTGELFF.

This clone appeared a few times. The chain recombines TRBV19 with TRBJ1-2; 9 nucleotides agree with TRBD1. CDR3 length: 15 residues. V lost 4 bases, J lost 5 bases, and 8 bases stayed unmatched. Germline V gene data show CDR1 as LNHDA and CDR2 as SQIVND (reference sequence). DNA for the CDR3: TGTGCCAGTAGTAGCCCCCGGACAGGGGTTTATGGCTACACCTTC. Protein sequence: CASSSPRTGVYGYTF. The variable domain in full, completed from reference TRBV19 and TRBJ1-2, reads DGGITQSPKYLFRKEGQNVTLSCEQNLNHDAMYWYRQDPGQGLRLIYYSQIVNDFQKGDIAEGYSVSREKKESFPLTVTSAQKNPTAFYLCASSSPRTGVYGYTFGSGTRLTVV.

The chain has TRBV3-1 (or the pseudogene TRBV3-2) and TRBJ1-6; TRBD1 matches at 7 bases. The germline CDR1 and CDR2 sequences are LGHDT and YNNKEL (reference sequence). The CDR3 extends over 14 amino acids. The J segment lost 7 bases and the V segment lost 3 bases, leaving 3 bases of the junction unmatched. The CDR3 DNA is TGTGCCAGCAGCCAGGGGACAGTCAATTCACCCCTCCACTTT. It codes for CASSQGTVNSPLHF.

This clone was detected only a few times. V is TRBV7-2 and J is TRBJ2-7; D is unclear. The CDR3 length is 14 residues. Between the trimmed V and J ends, which lost 1 base and 0 bases, there was a span of 7 bases. Germline assignment: CDR1 SGHTA and CDR2 FQGNSA. Written as DNA, the CDR3 is TGTGCCAGCAGCTTAGTCGGGTTCTCCTACGAGCAGTACTTC. It yields the protein CASSLVGFSYEQYF.

The chain recombines TRBV5-4 with TRBJ2-3; TRBD1 aligns across 8 bases. J gave up 3 bases and V 4 bases, and 10 bases lay outside the gene matches. This CDR3 has 16 residues. Germline V CDR1 and CDR2: SGHNT, YYREEE (reference sequence). The CDR3 region has the DNA TGTGCCAGCAGCCGGGCGGCCAGGGGGCGTACAGATACGCAGTATTTT. It encodes CASSRAARGRTDTQYF.

The V and J genes are TRBV7-2 and TRBJ1-5; 8 bases match TRBD1. Germline loops: CDR1 SGHTA, CDR2 FQGNSA. V shed 6 bases, J shed 10 bases, and the junction held 11 bases outside the gene matches. The CDR3 has 14 amino acids. CDR3 in DNA: TGTGCCAGCAGTTTGACAGGGGAAGTGCTTCCCCAGCATTTT. This translates into CASSLTGEVLPQHF.